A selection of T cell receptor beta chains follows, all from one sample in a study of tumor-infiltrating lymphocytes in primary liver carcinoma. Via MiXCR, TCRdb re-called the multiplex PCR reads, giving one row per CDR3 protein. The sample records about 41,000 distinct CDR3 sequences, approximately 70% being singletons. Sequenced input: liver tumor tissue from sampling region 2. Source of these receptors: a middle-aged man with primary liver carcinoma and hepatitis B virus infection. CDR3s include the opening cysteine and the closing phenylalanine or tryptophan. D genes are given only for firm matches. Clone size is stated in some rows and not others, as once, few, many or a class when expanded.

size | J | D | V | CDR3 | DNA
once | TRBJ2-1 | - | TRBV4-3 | CVSSQDRSGFHIEQSF | TGCGTCAGCAGCCAAGATAGGAGCGGGTTTCACATTGAGCAGTCCTTC
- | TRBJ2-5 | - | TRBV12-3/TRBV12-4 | CASGRSRPETQYF | TGTGCCAGCGGCCGAAGCAGGCCAGAGACCCAGTACTTC
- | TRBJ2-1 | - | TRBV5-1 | CASSLDAGAVGVEQFF | TGCGCCAGCAGCTTGGATGCGGGGGCGGTGGGAGTCGAGCAGTTCTTC
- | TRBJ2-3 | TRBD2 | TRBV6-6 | CASSSLGLAGSTGTQYF | TGTGCCAGCAGTTCCCTGGGTTTAGCGGGGAGCACGGGTACGCAGTATTTT
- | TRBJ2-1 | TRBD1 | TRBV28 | CASIRTGTNWNEEFF | TGTGCCAGCATTCGGACAGGGACGAACTGGAATGAGGAGTTCTTC
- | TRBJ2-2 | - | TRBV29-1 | CGVGSSAANTGDLFF | TGCGGCGTTGGGTCTAGCGCGGCGAACACCGGGGATCTGTTTTTT
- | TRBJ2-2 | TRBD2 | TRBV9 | CASSAPLAGGSPTGELFF | TGTGCCAGCAGCGCCCCCCTAGCGGGGGGTTCCCCCACCGGGGAGCTGTTTTTT
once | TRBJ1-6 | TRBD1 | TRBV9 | CASSVSGQGADSSPLHF | TGTGCCAGCAGCGTGTCGGGACAGGGGGCCGACAGTTCACCCCTCCACTTT
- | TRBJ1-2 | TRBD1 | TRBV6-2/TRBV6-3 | CVSNAGTAYGYSF | TGTGTCAGCAACGCCGGGACAGCCTATGGCTACAGCTTC
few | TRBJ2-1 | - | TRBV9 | CASSAGTSGNNEQFF | TGTGCCAGCAGCGCCGGGACTTCAGGTAACAATGAGCAGTTCTTC
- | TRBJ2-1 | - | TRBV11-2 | CVSSFSGPLNNEQFF | TGTGTCAGCAGCTTTAGCGGTCCACTCAACAATGAGCAGTTCTTC
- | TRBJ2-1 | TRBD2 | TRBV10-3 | CTIRASGIFYNEQFF | TGTACCATTAGGGCTAGCGGGATCTTCTACAATGAGCAGTTCTTC
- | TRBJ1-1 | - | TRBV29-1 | CSVRGGQLEAFF | TGCAGCGTGCGGGGCGGGCAACTTGAAGCTTTCTTC
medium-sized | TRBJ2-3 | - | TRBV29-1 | CSVAPSTDTQYF | TGCAGCGTTGCCCCTTCCACAGATACGCAGTATTTT
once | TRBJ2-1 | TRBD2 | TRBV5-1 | CASRGGSGSVNEQIF | TGCGCCAGCAGGGGGGGTAGCGGGAGTGTAAATGAGCAGATCTTC
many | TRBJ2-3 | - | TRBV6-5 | CASSLQSTDTQYF | TGTGCCAGCAGTCTCCAGAGCACAGATACGCAGTATTTT
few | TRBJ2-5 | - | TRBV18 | CASSRGETQYF | TGTGCCAGCTCTAGGGGAGAGACCCAGTACTTC
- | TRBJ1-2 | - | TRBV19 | CASSPPDGRGYTF | TGTGCCAGTAGTCCCCCAGACGGGCGGGGCTACACCTTC
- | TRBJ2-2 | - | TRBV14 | CASSQEVGQAGNTGELFF | TGTGCCAGCAGCCAAGAAGTAGGACAAGCAGGAAACACCGGGGAGCTGTTTTTT
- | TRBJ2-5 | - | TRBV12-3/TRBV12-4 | CASSFFVGEEAQYF | TGTGCCAGCAGTTTTTTCGTAGGTGAAGAGGCCCAGTACTTC
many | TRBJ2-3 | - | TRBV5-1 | CASSPEAPHSDTQYF | TGCGCCAGCAGCCCCGAGGCCCCTCACTCAGATACGCAGTATTTT
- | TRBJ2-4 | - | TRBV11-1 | CASSIPGTSGTKDIQYF | TGTGCCAGCAGCATTCCCGGGACAAGCGGAACCAAAGACATTCAGTACTTC
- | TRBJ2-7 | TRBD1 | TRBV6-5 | CASSLRGLGIYEQCF | TGTGCCAGCAGCCTGAGGGGGCTCGGTATCTACGAGCAGTGCTTC
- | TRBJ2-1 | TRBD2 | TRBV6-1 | CVRSTGTSGQCEQFF | TGTGTCAGGAGTACCGGGACTAGCGGCCAATGTGAGCAGTTCTTC
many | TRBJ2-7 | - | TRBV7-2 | CASSLAPKLTYEQYF | TGTGCCAGCAGCTTAGCCCCCAAACTTACCTACGAGCAGTACTTC
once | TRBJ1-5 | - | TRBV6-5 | CASSHQPSTGPQHF | TGTGCCAGCAGTCACCAACCGAGCACCGGTCCCCAGCATTTT
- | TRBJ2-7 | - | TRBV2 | CTSHSDGVWQYF | TGTACCAGCCATAGCGACGGCGTTTGGCAGTACTTC
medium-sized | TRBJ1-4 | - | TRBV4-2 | CASSQPHREKLFF | TGTGCCAGCAGCCAGCCCCACCGTGAAAAACTGTTTTTT
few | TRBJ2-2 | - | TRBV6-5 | CASSYPRKRERLFF | TGTGCCAGCAGTTACCCGAGGAAACGGGAGAGGCTGTTTTTT
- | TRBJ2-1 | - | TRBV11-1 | CTSSFQGPLDNERFF | TGTACCAGTAGCTTCCAGGGACCGCTGGACAATGAGCGGTTCTTC
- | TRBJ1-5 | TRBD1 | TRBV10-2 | CASSELDRGGSQPQHF | TGCGCCAGCAGTGAGCTCGACAGGGGAGGGAGTCAGCCCCAGCATTTT
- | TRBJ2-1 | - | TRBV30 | CPWTLIGEYNEQFF | TGTCCCTGGACCCTGATAGGGGAGTACAATGAGCAGTTCTTC
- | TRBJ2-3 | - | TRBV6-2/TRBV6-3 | CASTPIGDTQYF | TGTGCCAGCACTCCGATAGGGGATACGCAGTATTTT
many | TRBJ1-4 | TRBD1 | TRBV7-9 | CASSPSGQQNEKLFF | TGTGCCAGCAGCCCCTCGGGACAGCAAAATGAAAAACTGTTTTTT
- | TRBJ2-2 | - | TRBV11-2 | CVSSIDSDTGELFF | TGTGTCAGCAGCATAGACTCGGACACAGGGGAGCTGTTTTTT
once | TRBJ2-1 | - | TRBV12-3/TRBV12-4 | CASSSHREQFF | TGTGCCAGCAGTTCGCACAGGGAGCAGTTCTTC
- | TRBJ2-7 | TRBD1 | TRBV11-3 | CVTRQGVTSYKQYF | TGTGTCACCCGACAGGGGGTGACTTCCTACAAGCAGTACTTC
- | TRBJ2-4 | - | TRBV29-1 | CSVLVGVKNIRYF | TGCAGCGTTTTAGTGGGAGTCAAAAACATTCGGTACTTC
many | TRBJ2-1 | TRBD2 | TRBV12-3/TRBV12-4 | CASSLAAGVGNEQFF | TGTGCCAGCAGTTTAGCAGCGGGAGTGGGTAATGAGCAGTTCTTC
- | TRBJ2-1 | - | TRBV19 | CACSVYRGADERFF | TGTGCCTGTAGTGTTTACCGGGGGGCAGATGAGCGGTTCTTC
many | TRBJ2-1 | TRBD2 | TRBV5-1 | CASSLEGGSHEQFF | TGCGCCAGCAGCTTGGAGGGCGGGAGCCATGAGCAGTTCTTC